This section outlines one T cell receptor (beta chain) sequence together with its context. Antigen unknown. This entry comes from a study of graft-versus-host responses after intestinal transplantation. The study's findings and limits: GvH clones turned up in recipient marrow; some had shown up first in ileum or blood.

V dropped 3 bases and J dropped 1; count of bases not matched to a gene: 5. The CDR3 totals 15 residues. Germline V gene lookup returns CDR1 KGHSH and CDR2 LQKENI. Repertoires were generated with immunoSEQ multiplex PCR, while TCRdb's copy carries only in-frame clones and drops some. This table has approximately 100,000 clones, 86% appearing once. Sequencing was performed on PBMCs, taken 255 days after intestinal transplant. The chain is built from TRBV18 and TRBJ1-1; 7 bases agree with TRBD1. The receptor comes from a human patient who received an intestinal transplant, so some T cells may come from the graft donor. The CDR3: CASSPLGTENTEAFF. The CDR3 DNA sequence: TGTGCCAGCTCACCCCTCGGGACAGAGAACACTGAAGCTTTCTTT. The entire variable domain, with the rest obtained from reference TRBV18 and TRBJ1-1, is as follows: NAGVMQNPRHLVRRRGQEARLRCSPMKGHSHVYWYRQLPEEGLKFMVYLQKENIIDESGMPKERFSAEFPKEGPSILRIQQVVRGDSAAYFCASSPLGTENTEAFFGQGTRLTVV.